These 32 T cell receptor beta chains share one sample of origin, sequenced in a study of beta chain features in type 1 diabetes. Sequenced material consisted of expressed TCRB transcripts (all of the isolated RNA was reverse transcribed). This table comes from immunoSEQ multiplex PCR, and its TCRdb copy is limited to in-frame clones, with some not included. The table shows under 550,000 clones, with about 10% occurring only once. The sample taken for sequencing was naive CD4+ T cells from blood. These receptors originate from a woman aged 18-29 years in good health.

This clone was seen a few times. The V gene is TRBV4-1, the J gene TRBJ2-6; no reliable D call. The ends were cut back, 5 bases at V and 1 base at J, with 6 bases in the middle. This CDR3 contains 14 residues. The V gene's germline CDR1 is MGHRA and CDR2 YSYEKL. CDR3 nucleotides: TGCGCCAGCAGCAGTCGTTCTGGGGCCAACGTCCTGACTTTC. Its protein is CASSSRSGANVLTF.

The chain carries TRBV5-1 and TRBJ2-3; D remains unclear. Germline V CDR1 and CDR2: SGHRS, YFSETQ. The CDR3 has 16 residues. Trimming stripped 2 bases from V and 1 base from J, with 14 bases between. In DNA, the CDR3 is TGCGCCAGCAGCTTACAGTCATGGCAGGGCACAGATACGCAGTATTTT. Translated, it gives CASSLQSWQGTDTQYF. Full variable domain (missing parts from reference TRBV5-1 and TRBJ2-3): KAGVTQTPRYLIKTRGQQVTLSCSPISGHRSVSWYQQTPGQGLQFLFEYFSETQRNKGNFPGRFSGRQFSNSRSEMNVSTLELGDSALYLCASSLQSWQGTDTQYFGPGTRLTVL.

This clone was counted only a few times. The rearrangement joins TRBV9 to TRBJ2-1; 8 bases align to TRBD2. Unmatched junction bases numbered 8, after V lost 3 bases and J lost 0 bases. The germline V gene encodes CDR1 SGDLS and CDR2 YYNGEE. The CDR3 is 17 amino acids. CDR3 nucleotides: TGTGCCAGCAGCGCTGGCTCCAGCGGGAGCTCCTACAATGAGCAGTTCTTC. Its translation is CASSAGSSGSSYNEQFF.

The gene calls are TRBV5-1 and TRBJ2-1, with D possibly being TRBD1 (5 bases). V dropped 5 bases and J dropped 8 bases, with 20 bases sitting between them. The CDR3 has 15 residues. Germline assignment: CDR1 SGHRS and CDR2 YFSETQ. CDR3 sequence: CASSRDLIRVDEQFF. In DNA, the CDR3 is TGCGCCAGCAGTCGTGACCTTATCAGGGTGGATGAGCAGTTCTTC.

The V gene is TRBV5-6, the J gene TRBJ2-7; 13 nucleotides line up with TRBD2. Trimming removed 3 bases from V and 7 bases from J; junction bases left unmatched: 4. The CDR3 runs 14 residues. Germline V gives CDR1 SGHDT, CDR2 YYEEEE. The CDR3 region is CASSWTSGSREQYF. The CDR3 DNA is TGTGCCAGCAGCTGGACTAGCGGGAGTCGTGAGCAGTACTTC. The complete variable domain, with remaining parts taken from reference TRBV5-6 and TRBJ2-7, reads DAGVTQSPTHLIKTRGQQVTLRCSPKSGHDTVSWYQQALGQGPQFIFQYYEEEERQRGNFPDRFSGHQFPNYSSELNVNALLLGDSALYLCASSWTSGSREQYFGPGTRLTVT.

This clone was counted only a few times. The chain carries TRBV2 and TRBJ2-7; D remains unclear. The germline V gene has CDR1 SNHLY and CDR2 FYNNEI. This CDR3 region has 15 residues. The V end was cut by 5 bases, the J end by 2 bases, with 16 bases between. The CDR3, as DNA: TGTGCCAGCAGTCCCCCATCGGACCGGCCCTACGAGCAGTACTTC. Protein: CASSPPSDRPYEQYF.

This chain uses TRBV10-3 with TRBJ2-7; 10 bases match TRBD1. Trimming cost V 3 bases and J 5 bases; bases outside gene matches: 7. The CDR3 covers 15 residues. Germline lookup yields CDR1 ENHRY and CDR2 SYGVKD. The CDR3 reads CAISDGTGDVDEQYF. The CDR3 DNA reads TGTGCCATCAGTGACGGGACAGGGGACGTGGACGAGCAGTACTTC.

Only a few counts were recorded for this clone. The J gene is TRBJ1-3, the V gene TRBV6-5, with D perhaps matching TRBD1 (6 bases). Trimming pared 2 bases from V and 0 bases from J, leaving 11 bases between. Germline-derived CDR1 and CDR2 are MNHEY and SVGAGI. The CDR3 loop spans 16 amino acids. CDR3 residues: CASSYTDRRSGNTIYF. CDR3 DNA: TGTGCCAGCAGTTACACGGACAGACGCTCTGGAAACACCATATATTTT.

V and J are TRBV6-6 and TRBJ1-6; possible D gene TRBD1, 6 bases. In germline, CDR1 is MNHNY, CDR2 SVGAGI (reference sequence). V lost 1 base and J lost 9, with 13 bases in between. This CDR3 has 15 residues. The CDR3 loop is CASSYFWGAGSPLHF. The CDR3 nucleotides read TGTGCCAGCAGTTACTTCTGGGGGGCAGGTTCACCCCTCCACTTT.

Here the CDR3 DNA reads TGTGCCAGCAGTTCGAGGGTTGGGACTTACGAGCAGTACGTC. It is translated as CASSSRVGTYEQYV. The chain joins TRBV27 to TRBJ2-7; D may be TRBD2 (6 bases). V was cut by 4 bases and J by 4 bases, with 14 bases left in between. CDR1 and CDR2 from the germline V gene are MNHEY and SMNVEV (reference sequence). The length of the CDR3 is 14 residues.

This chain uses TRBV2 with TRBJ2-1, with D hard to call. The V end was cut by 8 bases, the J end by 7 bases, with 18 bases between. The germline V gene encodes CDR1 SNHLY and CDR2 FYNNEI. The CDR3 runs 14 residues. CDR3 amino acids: CASLEQRSVNEQFF. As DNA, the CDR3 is TGTGCCAGCTTAGAACAACGATCGGTAAATGAGCAGTTCTTC.

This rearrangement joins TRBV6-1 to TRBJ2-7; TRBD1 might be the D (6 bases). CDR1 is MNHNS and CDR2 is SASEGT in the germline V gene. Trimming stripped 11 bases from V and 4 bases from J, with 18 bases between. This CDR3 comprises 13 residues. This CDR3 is CAGSSIRGYEQYF. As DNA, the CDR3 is TGTGCCGGGTCCTCCATCAGGGGTTACGAGCAGTACTTC.

CDR3 DNA: TGTGCCAGCAGCCAGTTTAGCGGGAATTACAATGAGCAGTTCTTC. It translates to CASSQFSGNYNEQFF. This chain connects TRBV4-2 to TRBJ2-1, with TRBD2 matching 8 bases. This CDR3 is built from 15 residues. Germline V gene sequence: CDR1 LGHNA, CDR2 YNFKEQ. The J segment lost 4 bases and the V segment lost 3 bases, leaving 5 bases of the junction unmatched.

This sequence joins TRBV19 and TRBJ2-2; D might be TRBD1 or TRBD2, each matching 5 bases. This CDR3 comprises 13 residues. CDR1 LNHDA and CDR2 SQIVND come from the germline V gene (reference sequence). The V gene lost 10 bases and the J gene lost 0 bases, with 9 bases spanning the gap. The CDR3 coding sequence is TGTGCCACTCGGGGCCCGAACACCGGGGAGCTGTTTTTT. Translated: CATRGPNTGELFF. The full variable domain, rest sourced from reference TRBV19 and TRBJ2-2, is DGGITQSPKYLFRKEGQNVTLSCEQNLNHDAMYWYRQDPGQGLRLIYYSQIVNDFQKGDIAEGYSVSREKKESFPLTVTSAQKNPTAFYLCATRGPNTGELFFGEGSRLTVL.

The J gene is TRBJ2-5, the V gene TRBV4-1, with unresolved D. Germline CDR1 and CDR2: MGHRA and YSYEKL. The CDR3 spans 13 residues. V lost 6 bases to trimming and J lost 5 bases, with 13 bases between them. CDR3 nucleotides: TGCGCCAGCAGGGGCCTAGTATTCGAGACCCAGTACTTC. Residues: CASRGLVFETQYF.

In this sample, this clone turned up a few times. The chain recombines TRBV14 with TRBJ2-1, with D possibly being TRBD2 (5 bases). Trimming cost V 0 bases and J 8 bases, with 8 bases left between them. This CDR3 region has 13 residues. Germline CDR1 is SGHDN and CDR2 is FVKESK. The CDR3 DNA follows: TGTGCCAGCAGCCAAGATCCCGGGGATGAGCAGTTCTTC. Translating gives CASSQDPGDEQFF.

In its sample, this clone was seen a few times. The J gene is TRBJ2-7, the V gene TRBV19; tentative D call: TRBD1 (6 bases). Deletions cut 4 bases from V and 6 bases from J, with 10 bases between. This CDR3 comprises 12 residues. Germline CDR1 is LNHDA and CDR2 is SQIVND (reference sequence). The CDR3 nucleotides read TGTGCCAGTAGTAACACAGGGCGCGAGCAGTACTTC. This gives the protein CASSNTGREQYF. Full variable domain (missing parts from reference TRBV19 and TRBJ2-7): DGGITQSPKYLFRKEGQNVTLSCEQNLNHDAMYWYRQDPGQGLRLIYYSQIVNDFQKGDIAEGYSVSREKKESFPLTVTSAQKNPTAFYLCASSNTGREQYFGPGTRLTVT.

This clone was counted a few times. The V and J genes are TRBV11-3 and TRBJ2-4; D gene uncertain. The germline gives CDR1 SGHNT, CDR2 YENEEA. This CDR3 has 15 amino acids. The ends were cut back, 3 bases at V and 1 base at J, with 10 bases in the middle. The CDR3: CASSFVEDAKNIQYF. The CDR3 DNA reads TGTGCCAGCAGCTTTGTTGAAGATGCCAAAAACATTCAGTACTTC.

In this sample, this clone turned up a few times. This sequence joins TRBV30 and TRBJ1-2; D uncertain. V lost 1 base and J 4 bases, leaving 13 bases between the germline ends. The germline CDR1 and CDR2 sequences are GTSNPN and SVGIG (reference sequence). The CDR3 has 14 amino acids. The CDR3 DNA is TGTGCCTGGAGTGGACGGTTGATGACCTATGGCTACACCTTC. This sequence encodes CAWSGRLMTYGYTF.

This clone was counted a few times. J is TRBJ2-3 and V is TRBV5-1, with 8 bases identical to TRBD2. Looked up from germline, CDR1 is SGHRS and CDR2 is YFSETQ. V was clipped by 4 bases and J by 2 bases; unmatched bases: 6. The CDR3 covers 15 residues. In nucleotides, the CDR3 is TGCGCCAGCAGCCGCCAACTAGCGGCCACAGATACGCAGTATTTT. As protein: CASSRQLAATDTQYF.

The CDR3 reads CASSRLVSDGDTQYF. The CDR3, as DNA: TGTGCCAGCAGCCGACTAGTCTCAGACGGGGATACGCAGTATTTT. This rearrangement joins TRBV7-9 to TRBJ2-3, with D perhaps TRBD2 (6 bases). The CDR3 sequence is 15 residues long. From germline, CDR1 is SEHNR and CDR2 FQNEAQ (reference sequence). The V and J ends lost 5 bases and 6 bases respectively, with 18 bases between them.

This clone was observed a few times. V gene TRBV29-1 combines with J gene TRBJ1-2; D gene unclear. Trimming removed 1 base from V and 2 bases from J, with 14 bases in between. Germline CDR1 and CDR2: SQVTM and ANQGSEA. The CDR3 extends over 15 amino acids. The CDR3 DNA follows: TGCAGCGTTGAAGGGACGGGGAAGGGAAACTATGGCTACACCTTC. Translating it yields CSVEGTGKGNYGYTF.

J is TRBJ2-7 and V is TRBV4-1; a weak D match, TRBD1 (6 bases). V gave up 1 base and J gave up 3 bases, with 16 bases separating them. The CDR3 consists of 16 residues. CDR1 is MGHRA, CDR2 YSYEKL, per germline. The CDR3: CASSQGLVQGNYEQYV. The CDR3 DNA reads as TGCGCCAGCAGCCAAGGACTGGTACAGGGAAACTACGAGCAGTACGTC.

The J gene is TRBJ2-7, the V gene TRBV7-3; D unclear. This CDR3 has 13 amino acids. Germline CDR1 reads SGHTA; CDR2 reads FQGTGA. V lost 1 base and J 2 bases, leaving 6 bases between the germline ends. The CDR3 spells CASSLNPTYEQYF. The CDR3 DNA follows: TGTGCCAGCAGCTTAAACCCGACCTACGAGCAGTACTTC.

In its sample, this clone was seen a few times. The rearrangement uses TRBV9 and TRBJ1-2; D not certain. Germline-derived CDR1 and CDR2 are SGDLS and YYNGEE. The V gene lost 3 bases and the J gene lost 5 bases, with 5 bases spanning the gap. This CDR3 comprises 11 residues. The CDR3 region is CASSAGYGYTF. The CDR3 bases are TGTGCCAGCAGCGCCGGTTATGGCTACACCTTC. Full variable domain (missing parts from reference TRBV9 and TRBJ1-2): DSGVTQTPKHLITATGQRVTLRCSPRSGDLSVYWYQQSLDQGLQFLIQYYNGEERAKGNILERFSAQQFPDLHSELNLSSLELGDSALYFCASSAGYGYTFGSGTRLTVV.

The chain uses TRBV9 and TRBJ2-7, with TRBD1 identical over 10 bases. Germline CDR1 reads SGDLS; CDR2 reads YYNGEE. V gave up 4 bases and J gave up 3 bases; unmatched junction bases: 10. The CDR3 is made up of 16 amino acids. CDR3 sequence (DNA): TGTGCCAGCAGCCCTGGGGGACAGGGGAATATCTACGAGCAGTACTTC. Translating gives CASSPGGQGNIYEQYF.

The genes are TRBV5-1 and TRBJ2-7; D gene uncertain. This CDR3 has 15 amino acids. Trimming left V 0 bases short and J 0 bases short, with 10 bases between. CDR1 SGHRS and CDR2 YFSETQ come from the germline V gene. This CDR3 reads CASSLGTESSYEQYV. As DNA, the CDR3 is TGCGCCAGCAGCTTGGGGACCGAGAGCTCCTACGAGCAGTACGTC.

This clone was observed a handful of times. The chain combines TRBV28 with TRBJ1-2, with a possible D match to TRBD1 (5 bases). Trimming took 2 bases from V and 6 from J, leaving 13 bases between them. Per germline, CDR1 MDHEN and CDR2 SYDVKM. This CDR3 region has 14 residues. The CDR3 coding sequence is TGTGCCAGCAGTTTACACAGGACCTCGAATGGCTACACCTTC. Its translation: CASSLHRTSNGYTF.

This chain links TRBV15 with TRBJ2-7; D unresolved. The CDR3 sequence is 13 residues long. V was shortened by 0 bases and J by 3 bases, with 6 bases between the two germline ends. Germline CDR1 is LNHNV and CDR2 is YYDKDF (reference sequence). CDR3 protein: CATSREQSYEQYF. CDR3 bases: TGTGCCACCAGCAGAGAACAGAGCTACGAGCAGTACTTC. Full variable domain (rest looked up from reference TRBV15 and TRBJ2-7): DAMVIQNPRYQVTQFGKPVTLSCSQTLNHNVMYWYQQKSSQAPKLLFHYYDKDFNNEADTPDNFQSRRPNTSFCFLDIRSPGLGDTAMYLCATSREQSYEQYFGPGTRLTVT.

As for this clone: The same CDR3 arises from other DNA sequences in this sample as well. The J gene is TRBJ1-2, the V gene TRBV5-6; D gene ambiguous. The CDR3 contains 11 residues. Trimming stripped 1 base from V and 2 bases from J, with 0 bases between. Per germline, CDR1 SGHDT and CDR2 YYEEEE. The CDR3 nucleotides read TGTGCCAGCAGCTTGAACTATGGCTACACCTTC. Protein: CASSLNYGYTF. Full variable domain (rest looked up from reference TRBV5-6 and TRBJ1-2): DAGVTQSPTHLIKTRGQQVTLRCSPKSGHDTVSWYQQALGQGPQFIFQYYEEEERQRGNFPDRFSGHQFPNYSSELNVNALLLGDSALYLCASSLNYGYTFGSGTRLTVV.

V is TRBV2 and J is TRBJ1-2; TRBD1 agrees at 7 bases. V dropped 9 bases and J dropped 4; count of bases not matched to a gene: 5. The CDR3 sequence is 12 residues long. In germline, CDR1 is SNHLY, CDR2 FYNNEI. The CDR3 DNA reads TGTGCCAGACGACAGGGAGGCTATGGCTACACCTTC. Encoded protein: CARRQGGYGYTF. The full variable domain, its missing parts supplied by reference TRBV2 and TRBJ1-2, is EPEVTQTPSHQVTQMGQEVILRCVPISNHLYFYWYRQILGQKVEFLVSFYNNEISEKSEIFDDQFSVERPDGSNFTLKIRSTKLEDSAMYFCARRQGGYGYTFGSGTRLTVV.

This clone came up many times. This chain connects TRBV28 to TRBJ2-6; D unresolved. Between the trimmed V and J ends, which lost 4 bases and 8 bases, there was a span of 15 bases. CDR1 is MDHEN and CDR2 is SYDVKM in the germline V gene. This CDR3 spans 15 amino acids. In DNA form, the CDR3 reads TGTGCCAGCAGTTCGCAAGCCGGTGTGACCAACGTCCTGACTTTC. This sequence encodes CASSSQAGVTNVLTF.